The T cell receptor (beta chain) under discussion was sequenced for a study of T cells in Graves' hyperthyroidism and ophthalmopathy. From RNA transcripts, TCR beta CDR3 regions were amplified. Primed by the HTBI set, a first-round RT-PCR was run on the TCR CDR3. TCRdb reprocessed the multiplex PCR reads with MiXCR, giving one entry per CDR3 protein. The table includes 600,000 or so distinct CDR3 sequences, around 14% detected once. General study points: The authors' 13 V-J model separated ophthalmopathy from stable hyperthyroidism. Onset of ophthalmopathy came a median 6.5 months after the model predicted it.

CDR3 length: 17 amino acids. Germline V CDR1 and CDR2: LNHNV, YYDKDF (reference sequence). Losses at the gene ends were 0 bases for V and 9 bases for J; bases not matched to a gene: 12. There are many counts of this clonotype. As yet, its antigen is unknown. Each diagnosis was grounded in clinical symptoms, serum thyroxine and TRAb, thyroid ultrasound, and orbital computed tomography. The V call is TRBV15, the J call TRBJ2-1; 9 positions match TRBD2. Sequencing used blood. This TCR was recovered from a woman younger than 35 with Graves' ophthalmopathy. The CDR3 nucleotides are TGTGCCACCAGCAGAGAGGGGCCGGGACTAGCTAAATGTGAGCAGTTCTTC. It is translated as CATSREGPGLAKCEQFF.